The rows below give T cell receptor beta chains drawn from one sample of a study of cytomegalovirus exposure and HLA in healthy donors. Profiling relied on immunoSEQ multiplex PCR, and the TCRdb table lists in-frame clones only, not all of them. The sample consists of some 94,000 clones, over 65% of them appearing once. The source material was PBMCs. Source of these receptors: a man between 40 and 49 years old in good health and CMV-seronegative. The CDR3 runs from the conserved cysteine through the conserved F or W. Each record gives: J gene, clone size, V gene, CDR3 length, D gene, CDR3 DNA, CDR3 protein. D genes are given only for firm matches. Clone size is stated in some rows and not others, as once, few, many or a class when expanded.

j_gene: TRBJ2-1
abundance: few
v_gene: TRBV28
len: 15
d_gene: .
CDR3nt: TGTGCCAGCAGTCAACGGTACTTAGTCTACAATGAGCAGTTCTTC
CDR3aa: CASSQRYLVYNEQFF

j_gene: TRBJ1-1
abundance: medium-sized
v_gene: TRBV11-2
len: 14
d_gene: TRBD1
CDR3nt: TGTGCCAGCACCTTGGGACAGGTGGGCACTGAAGCTTTCTTT
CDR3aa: CASTLGQVGTEAFF

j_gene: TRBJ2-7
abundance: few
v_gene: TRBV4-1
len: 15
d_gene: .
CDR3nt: TGCGCCAGCAGCCAAGCCCCGACGGGGGCCTACGAGCAGTACTTC
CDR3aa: CASSQAPTGAYEQYF

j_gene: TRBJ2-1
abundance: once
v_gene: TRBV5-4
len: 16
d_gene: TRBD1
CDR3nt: TGTGCCAGCAGCCCCACCGGGACAGCCATCTACAATGAGCAGTTCTTC
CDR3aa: CASSPTGTAIYNEQFF

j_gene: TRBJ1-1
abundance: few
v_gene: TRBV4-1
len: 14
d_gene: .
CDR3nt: TGCGCCAGCAGCCAAGATCGGGGGGGCGATGAAGCTTTCTTT
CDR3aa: CASSQDRGGDEAFF

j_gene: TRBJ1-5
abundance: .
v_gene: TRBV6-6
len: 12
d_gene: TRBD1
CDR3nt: TGTGCCAGCAGGACAGGGGATCAGCCCCAGCATTTT
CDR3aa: CASRTGDQPQHF

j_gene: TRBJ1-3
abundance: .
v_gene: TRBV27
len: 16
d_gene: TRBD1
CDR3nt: TGTGCCAGCAGTTTCACCGGGACAGGGATCGGAAACACCATATATTTT
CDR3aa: CASSFTGTGIGNTIYF

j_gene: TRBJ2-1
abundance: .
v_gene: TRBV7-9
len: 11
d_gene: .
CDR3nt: TGTGCCAGCAGCTTAGGTCTAGCCCAGTTCTTC
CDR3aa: CASSLGLAQFF

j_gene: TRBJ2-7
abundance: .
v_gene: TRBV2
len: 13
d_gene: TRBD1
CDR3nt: TGTGCCAGCGGCCCAGGGGGCTTTTACGAGCAGTACTTC
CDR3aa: CASGPGGFYEQYF

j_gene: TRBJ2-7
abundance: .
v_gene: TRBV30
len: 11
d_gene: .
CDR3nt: TGTGCCTGCCAGGGGACCTACGAGCAGTACTTC
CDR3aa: CACQGTYEQYF

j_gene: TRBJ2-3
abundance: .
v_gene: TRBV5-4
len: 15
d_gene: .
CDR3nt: TGTGCCAGTAATCAGGGCGGGGTCAGCACAGATACGCAGTATTTT
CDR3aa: CASNQGGVSTDTQYF

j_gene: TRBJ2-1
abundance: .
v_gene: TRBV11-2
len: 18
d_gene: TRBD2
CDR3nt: TGTGCCAGCAGCCTTCCGACGAGGGGGACTAGCGGGAGAATAAAGCAGTTCTTC
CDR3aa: CASSLPTRGTSGRIKQFF

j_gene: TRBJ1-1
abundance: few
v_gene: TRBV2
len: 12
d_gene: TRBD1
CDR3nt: TGTGCCAGCATAGACAGGGCCACTGAAGCTTTCTTT
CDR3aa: CASIDRATEAFF

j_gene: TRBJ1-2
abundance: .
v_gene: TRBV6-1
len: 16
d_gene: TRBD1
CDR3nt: TGTGCCAGCAGTGAAGCGGGGGACAGGGGAAACTATGGCTACACCTTC
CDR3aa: CASSEAGDRGNYGYTF

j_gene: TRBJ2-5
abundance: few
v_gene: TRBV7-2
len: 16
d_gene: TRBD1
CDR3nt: TGTGCCAGCAGCTTAGTCTCCGGACAGGGGCAAGAGACCCAGTACTTC
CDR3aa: CASSLVSGQGQETQYF

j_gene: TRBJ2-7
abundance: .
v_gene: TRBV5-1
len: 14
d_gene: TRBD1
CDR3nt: TGCGCCAGCAGCTTCCGGGACAGGGTGGGCGAGCAGTACTTC
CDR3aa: CASSFRDRVGEQYF

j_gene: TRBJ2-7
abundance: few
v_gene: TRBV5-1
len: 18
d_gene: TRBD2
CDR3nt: TGCGCCAGCAGCTTGAGGGCCCCGACTAGCGGAACTGGCTACGAGCAGTACTTC
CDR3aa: CASSLRAPTSGTGYEQYF

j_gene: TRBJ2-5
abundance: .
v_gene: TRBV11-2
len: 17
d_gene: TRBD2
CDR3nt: TGTGCCAGCAGCCTAGGGACTAGCGGGAGGGCCGAAGAGACCCAGTACTTC
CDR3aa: CASSLGTSGRAEETQYF

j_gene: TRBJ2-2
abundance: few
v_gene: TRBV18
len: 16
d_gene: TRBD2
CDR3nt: TGTGCCAGCTCACCCCGGCGGGAGCAGTACACCGGGGAGCTGTTTTTT
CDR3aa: CASSPRREQYTGELFF

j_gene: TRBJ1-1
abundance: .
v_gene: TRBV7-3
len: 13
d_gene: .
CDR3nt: TGTGCCAGCAGCCCCGACTCTTTGACTGAAGCTTTCTTT
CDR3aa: CASSPDSLTEAFF

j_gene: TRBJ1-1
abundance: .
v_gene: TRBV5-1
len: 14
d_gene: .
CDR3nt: TGCGCCAGCAGCGGCCAGGGGTGGGGCACTGAAGCTTTCTTT
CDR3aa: CASSGQGWGTEAFF

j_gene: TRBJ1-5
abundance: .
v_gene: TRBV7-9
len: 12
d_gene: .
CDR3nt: TGTTCCAGCAGCTTGCCGTCAGGGCCCCAGCATTTT
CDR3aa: CSSSLPSGPQHF

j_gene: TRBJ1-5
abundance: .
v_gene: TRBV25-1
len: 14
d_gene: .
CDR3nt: TGTGCCAGCAGCCATACAGGGCCTAATCAGCCCCAGCATTTT
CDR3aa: CASSHTGPNQPQHF

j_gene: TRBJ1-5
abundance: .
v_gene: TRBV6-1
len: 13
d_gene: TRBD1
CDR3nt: TGTGCCAGCAGTGGCGACAGGGGTCAGCCCCAGCATTTT
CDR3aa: CASSGDRGQPQHF

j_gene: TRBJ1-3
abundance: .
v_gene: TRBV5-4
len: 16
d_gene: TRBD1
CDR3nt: TGTGCCAGCAGTCGAGGACAGGGGAGGTCTGGAAACACCATATATTTT
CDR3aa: CASSRGQGRSGNTIYF

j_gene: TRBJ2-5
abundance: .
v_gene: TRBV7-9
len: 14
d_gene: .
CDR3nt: TGTGCCAGTAGGCTTGGACAGACACAAGAGACCCAGTACTTC
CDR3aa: CASRLGQTQETQYF

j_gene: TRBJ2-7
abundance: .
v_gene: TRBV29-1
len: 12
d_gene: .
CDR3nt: TGCAGCGCCGATACAGATACCTACGAGCAGTACTTC
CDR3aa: CSADTDTYEQYF

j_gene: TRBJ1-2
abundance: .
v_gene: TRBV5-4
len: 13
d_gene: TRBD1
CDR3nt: TGTGCCAGCAGCTTGGGGACAGGCTATGGCTACACCTTC
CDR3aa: CASSLGTGYGYTF

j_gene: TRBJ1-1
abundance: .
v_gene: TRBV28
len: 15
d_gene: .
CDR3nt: TGTGCCAGCAGTCCCCCGACCTCCAGAGGGACTGAAGCTTTCTTT
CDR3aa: CASSPPTSRGTEAFF

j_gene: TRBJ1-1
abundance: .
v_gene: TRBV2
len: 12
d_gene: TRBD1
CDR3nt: TGTGCCAGTCAACAGGGGTGGTCTGAAGCTTTCTTT
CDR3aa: CASQQGWSEAFF

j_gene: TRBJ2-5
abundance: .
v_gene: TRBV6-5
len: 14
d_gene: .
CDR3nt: TGTGCCAGCAGTTCTGGGGGGAGTCAAGAGACCCAGTACTTC
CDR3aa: CASSSGGSQETQYF

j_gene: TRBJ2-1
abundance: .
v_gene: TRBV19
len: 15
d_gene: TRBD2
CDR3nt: TGTGCCAGTAGTATCCGCGGGAGCTCCTACAATGAGCAGTTCTTC
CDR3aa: CASSIRGSSYNEQFF

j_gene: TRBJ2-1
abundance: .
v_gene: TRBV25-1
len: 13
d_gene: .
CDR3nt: TGTGCCAGCAGCCTAGACAGCTACAATGAGCAGTTCTTC
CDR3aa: CASSLDSYNEQFF

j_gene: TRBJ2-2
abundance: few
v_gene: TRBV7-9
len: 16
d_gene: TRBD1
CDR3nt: TGTGCCAGCAGCCCCGCCGGGACAGGGACGACCGGGGAGCTGTTTTTT
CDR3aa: CASSPAGTGTTGELFF

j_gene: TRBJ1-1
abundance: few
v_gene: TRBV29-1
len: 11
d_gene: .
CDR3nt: TGCAGCGTTGACGGTGGGGGGGAAGCTTTCTTT
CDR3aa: CSVDGGGEAFF

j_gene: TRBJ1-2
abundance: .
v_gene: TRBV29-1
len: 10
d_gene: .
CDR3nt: TGCAGCGTTGGACAGGTGGGCTACACCTTC
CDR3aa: CSVGQVGYTF